These 14 T cell receptor beta chains share one sample of origin, sequenced in a study of blood T cell repertoires in COVID-19 (dated by TCRdb to the early 2020s). The library was built by means of the immunoSEQ multiplex PCR assay. Drawn from immuneACCESS, this table holds only the in-frame rearrangements with V and J called that TCRdb kept. Clones are partly lost; checked studies trace under half to an unresolved V gene and leave the rest unexplained. This sample gives 110,000 or so clones in total; roughly 80% of them show up just once. The ten largest clones take up roughly 1.6% of the sample. Sequenced: peripheral blood. The receptors derive from a man aged 50-59 years with acute or convalescent COVID-19.

Details on this clone: The sample contains more than one DNA sequence encoding this CDR3. The chain joins TRBV2 to TRBJ1-1; D is ambiguous. In germline, CDR1 is SNHLY, CDR2 FYNNEI. The CDR3 totals 14 residues. V lost 4 bases, J lost 0 bases, and 9 bases lay in between. CDR3 loop: CASSVARVNTEAFF. CDR3 nucleotide sequence: TGTGCCAGCAGTGTGGCGAGGGTGAACACTGAAGCTTTCTTT.

The V and J genes are TRBV30 and TRBJ2-2; D may be TRBD1 (6 bases). There are 13 residues in the CDR3. Germline V CDR1 and CDR2: GTSNPN, SVGIG (reference sequence). V shed 0 bases and J shed 7 bases, with 9 bases lying between them. CDR3 in amino acids: CAWSVGQHGELFF. The CDR3 DNA is TGTGCCTGGAGTGTAGGACAGCACGGGGAGCTGTTTTTT.

The genes are TRBV3-1 (or the pseudogene TRBV3-2) and TRBJ2-7; the D gene is possibly TRBD2 (6 bases). Germline V gene data show CDR1 as LGHDT and CDR2 as YNNKEL (reference sequence). V lost 4 bases and J 3 bases, leaving 10 bases between the germline ends. CDR3 length equals 13 residues. The CDR3 is CASSLVGGYEQYF. CDR3 coding DNA: TGTGCCAGCAGCCTAGTGGGGGGCTACGAGCAGTACTTC.

The J gene is TRBJ2-5, the V gene TRBV9, with D hard to call. Germline V lookup: CDR1 SGDLS, CDR2 YYNGEE. The CDR3 sequence is 14 residues long. Trimming cost V 1 base and J 1 base, with 8 bases left between them. CDR3: CASSVSMAQETQYF. CDR3 nucleotides: TGTGCCAGCAGCGTATCGATGGCCCAAGAGACCCAGTACTTC.

The V and J genes are TRBV7-3 and TRBJ2-7; D is unresolved. The CDR3 has 13 amino acids. Germline values: CDR1 SGHTA, CDR2 FQGTGA. With 5 bases removed from V and 7 bases from J, the gap between germline ends came to 15 bases. The CDR3 reads CASSPTRGGEQYF. CDR3 DNA sequence: TGTGCCAGCAGCCCAACAAGAGGTGGGGAGCAGTACTTC.

This clone was detected only once. V and J are TRBV6-5 and TRBJ1-1, with D perhaps matching TRBD1 (6 bases). This CDR3 has 14 amino acids. Trimming left V 8 bases short and J 3 bases short, with 16 bases between. Germline V CDR1 and CDR2: MNHEY, SVGAGI. As DNA, the CDR3 is TGTGCCAGCGTTCGTGCGGGGGCGGACACTGAAGCTTTCTTT. Translation: CASVRAGADTEAFF.

The chain is built from TRBV6-5 and TRBJ1-2; no clear D gene. The length of the CDR3 is 15 residues. The V gene lost 6 bases and the J gene lost 0 bases, with 14 bases spanning the gap. Germline V gene lookup returns CDR1 MNHEY and CDR2 SVGAGI. The CDR3, as DNA: TGTGCCAGCAGGGATACAGATTCCGCTAACTATGGCTACACCTTC. Translation gives CASRDTDSANYGYTF.

The chain couples TRBV15 to TRBJ2-7; 8 nucleotides line up with TRBD1. Germline loops: CDR1 LNHNV, CDR2 YYDKDF (reference sequence). The CDR3 loop spans 17 amino acids. The ends lost 0 bases at V and 6 bases at J; junction bases unmatched: 13. The CDR3 is CATSRDVFAGGMGEQYF. CDR3 nucleotide sequence: TGTGCCACCAGCAGAGATGTTTTCGCAGGGGGCATGGGCGAGCAGTACTTC.

This chain links TRBV5-6 with TRBJ1-1; D remains unclear. The V end was cut by 4 bases, the J end by 11 bases, with 18 bases between. This CDR3 is 13 amino acids long. Looked up from germline, CDR1 is SGHDT and CDR2 is YYEEEE. For the CDR3, the DNA is TGTGCCAGCAGCGCGACTTGGATCGAAGGCGCTTTCTTT. Protein product: CASSATWIEGAFF.

This sequence joins TRBV5-6 and TRBJ1-5; maybe TRBD1 (5 bases). Between the trimmed V and J ends, which lost 1 base and 4 bases, there was a span of 15 bases. The CDR3 loop spans 16 amino acids. CDR1 SGHDT and CDR2 YYEEEE come from the germline V gene. DNA of the CDR3: TGTGCCAGCAGCTTGTTTATGCAGGGTAGAAATCAGCCCCAGCATTTT. Protein sequence: CASSLFMQGRNQPQHF.

V is TRBV3-1 (or the pseudogene TRBV3-2) and J is TRBJ1-2, with D perhaps TRBD1 (5 bases). This CDR3 comprises 14 residues. Trimming pared 0 bases from V and 4 bases from J, leaving 9 bases between. CDR1 is LGHDT, CDR2 YNNKEL, per germline (reference sequence). CDR3 nucleotide sequence: TGTGCCAGCAGCCAAGAGACAGCGCTCTATGGCTACACCTTC. Translating it yields CASSQETALYGYTF.

The gene calls are TRBV7-3 and TRBJ2-2; D is ambiguous. Deletions cut 2 bases from V and 6 bases from J, with 7 bases between. Looked up from germline, CDR1 is SGHTA and CDR2 is FQGTGA. The CDR3 runs to 13 residues. The CDR3 nucleotides are TGTGCCAGCAGCTTATCATTCCCCGGGGAGCTGTTTTTT. Translating it yields CASSLSFPGELFF.

The CDR3: CASTRSPGQGNSPLHF. Written as DNA, the CDR3 is TGTGCCAGTACTCGAAGCCCGGGACAGGGGAATTCACCCCTCCACTTT. The gene calls are TRBV19 and TRBJ1-6; 10 bases fit TRBD1. Germline CDR1 LNHDA, CDR2 SQIVND (reference sequence). The trim removed 7 bases at V and 7 bases at J, leaving 10 bases unmatched. There are 16 residues in the CDR3.

The rearrangement uses TRBV28 and TRBJ2-1; 9 bases line up with TRBD2. Germline V gives CDR1 MDHEN, CDR2 SYDVKM. The junction had 9 bases not matched to a gene; V was cut back by 5 bases and J by 4 bases. CDR3 size: 16 residues. The CDR3 region is CASSTTRGGRYNEQFF. In nucleotides, the CDR3 is TGTGCCAGCAGTACGACGCGGGGGGGGCGATACAATGAGCAGTTCTTC.